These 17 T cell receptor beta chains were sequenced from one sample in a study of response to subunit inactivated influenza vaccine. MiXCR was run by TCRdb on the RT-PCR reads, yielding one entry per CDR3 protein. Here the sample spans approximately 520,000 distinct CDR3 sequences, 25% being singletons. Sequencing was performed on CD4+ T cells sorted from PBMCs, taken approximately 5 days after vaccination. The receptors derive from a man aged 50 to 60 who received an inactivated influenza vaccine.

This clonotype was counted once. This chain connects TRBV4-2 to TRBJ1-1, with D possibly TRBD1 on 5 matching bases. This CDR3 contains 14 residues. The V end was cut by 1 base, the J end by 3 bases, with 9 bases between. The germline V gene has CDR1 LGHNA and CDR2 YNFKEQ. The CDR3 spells CASSQGRGDTEAFF. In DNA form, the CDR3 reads TGTGCCAGCAGCCAAGGAAGAGGGGACACTGAAGCTTTCTTT.

The CDR3 region is CSASWTSGSTDTQYF. In DNA, the CDR3 is TGCAGTGCTTCCTGGACTAGCGGGAGCACAGATACGCAGTATTTT. V usage is TRBV20-1 and J usage is TRBJ2-3; 11 bases align to TRBD2. J gave up 0 bases and V 5 bases, and 4 bases lay outside the gene matches. This CDR3 comprises 15 residues. Germline assignment: CDR1 DFQATT and CDR2 SNEGSKA (reference sequence).

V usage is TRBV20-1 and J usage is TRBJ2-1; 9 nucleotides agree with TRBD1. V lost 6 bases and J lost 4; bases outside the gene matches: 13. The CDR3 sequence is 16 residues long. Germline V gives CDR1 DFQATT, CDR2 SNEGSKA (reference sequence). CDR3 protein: CSARPRTGGTYNEQFF. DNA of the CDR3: TGCAGTGCCCGACCACGAACAGGGGGCACTTACAATGAGCAGTTCTTC.

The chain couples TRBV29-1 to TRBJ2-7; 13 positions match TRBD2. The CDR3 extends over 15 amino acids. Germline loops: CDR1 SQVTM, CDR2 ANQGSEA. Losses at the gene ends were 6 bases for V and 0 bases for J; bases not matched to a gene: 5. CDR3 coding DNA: TGCAGCGTGGCGGGACTAGCGGGGTTCTCCTACGAGCAGTACTTC. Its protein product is CSVAGLAGFSYEQYF.

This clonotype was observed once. The CDR3 sequence: CASSGGLGGINEQYF. The CDR3 bases are TGTGCCAGCAGCGGTGGATTGGGGGGGATAAACGAGCAGTACTTC. J is TRBJ2-7 and V is TRBV5-5, with 7 bases identical to TRBD2. With 4 bases clipped from V and 5 bases from J, the junction kept 12 bases outside the gene matches. The germline V gene encodes CDR1 SGHKS and CDR2 YYEKEE (reference sequence). The CDR3 has 15 residues.

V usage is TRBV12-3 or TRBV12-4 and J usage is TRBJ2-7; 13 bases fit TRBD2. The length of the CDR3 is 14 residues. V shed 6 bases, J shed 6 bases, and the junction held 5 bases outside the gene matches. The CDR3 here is CASSLTSGRSEQYF. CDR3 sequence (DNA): TGTGCCAGCAGCTTGACTAGCGGGAGGAGCGAGCAGTACTTC.

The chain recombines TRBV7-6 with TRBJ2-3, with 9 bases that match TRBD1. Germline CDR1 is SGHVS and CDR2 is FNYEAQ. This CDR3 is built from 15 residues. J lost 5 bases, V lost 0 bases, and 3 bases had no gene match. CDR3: CASSLAGQGIDTQYF. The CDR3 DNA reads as TGTGCCAGCAGCTTAGCAGGACAGGGGATAGATACGCAGTATTTT.

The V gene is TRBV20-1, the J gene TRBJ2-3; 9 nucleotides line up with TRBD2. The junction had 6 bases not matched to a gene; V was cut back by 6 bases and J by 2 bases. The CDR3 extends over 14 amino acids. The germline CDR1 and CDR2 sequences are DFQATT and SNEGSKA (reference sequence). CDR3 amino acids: CSAHVAGVTDTQYF. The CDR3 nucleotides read TGCAGTGCCCATGTAGCGGGGGTCACAGATACGCAGTATTTT.

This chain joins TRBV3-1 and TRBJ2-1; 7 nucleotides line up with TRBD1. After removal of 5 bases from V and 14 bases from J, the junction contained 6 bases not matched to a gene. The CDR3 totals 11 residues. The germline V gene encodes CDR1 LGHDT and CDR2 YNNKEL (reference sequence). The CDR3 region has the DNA TGTGCCAGCAGCACACAGGGGTCGAAGTTCTTC. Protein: CASSTQGSKFF.

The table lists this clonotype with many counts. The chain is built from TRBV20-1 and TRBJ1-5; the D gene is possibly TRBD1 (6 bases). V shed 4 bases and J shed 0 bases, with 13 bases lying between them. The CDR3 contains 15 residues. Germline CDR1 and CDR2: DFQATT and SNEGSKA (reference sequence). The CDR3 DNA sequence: TGCAGTGCTAAGTCGGGGGGCTATAGCAATCAGCCCCAGCATTTT. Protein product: CSAKSGGYSNQPQHF.

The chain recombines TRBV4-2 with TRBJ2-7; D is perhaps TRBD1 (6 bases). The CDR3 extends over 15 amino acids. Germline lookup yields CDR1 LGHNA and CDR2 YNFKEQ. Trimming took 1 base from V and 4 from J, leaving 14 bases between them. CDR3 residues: CASSQGRGHQYEQYF. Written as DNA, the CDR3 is TGTGCCAGCAGCCAAGGAAGGGGACACCAATACGAGCAGTACTTC.

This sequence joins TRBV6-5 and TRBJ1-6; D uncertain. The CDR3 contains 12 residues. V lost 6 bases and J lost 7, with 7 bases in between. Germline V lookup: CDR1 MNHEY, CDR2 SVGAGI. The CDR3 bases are TGTGCCAGCAGGGGAGGGAATTCACCCCTCCACTTT. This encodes CASRGGNSPLHF.

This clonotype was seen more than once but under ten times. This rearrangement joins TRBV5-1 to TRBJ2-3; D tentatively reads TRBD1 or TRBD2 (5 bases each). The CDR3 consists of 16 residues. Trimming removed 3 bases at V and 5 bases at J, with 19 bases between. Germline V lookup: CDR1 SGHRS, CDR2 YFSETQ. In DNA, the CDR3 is TGCGCCAGCAGCTCATTCGCGGGCCCTCAGGGAGATACGCAGTATTTT. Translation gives CASSSFAGPQGDTQYF. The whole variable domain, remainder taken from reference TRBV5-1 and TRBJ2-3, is KAGVTQTPRYLIKTRGQQVTLSCSPISGHRSVSWYQQTPGQGLQFLFEYFSETQRNKGNFPGRFSGRQFSNSRSEMNVSTLELGDSALYLCASSSFAGPQGDTQYFGPGTRLTVL.

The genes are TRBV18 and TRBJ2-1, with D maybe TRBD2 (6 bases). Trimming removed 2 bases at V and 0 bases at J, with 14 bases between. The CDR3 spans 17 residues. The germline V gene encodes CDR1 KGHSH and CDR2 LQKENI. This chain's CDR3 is CASSPGRGISSYNEQFF. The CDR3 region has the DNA TGTGCCAGCTCACCAGGGCGGGGCATTAGCTCCTACAATGAGCAGTTCTTC. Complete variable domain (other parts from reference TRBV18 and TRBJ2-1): NAGVMQNPRHLVRRRGQEARLRCSPMKGHSHVYWYRQLPEEGLKFMVYLQKENIIDESGMPKERFSAEFPKEGPSILRIQQVVRGDSAAYFCASSPGRGISSYNEQFFGPGTRLTVL.

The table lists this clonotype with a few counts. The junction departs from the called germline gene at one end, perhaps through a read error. CDR3 protein: CASSQDRGRETQYF. In DNA, the CDR3 is TGTGCCAGCAGCCAAGATCGGGGCCGGGAGACCCAGTACTTC. The chain links TRBV4-3 to TRBJ2-5; D is tentatively TRBD1 or TRBD2 (5 bases each). This CDR3 contains 14 residues. From germline, CDR1 is LGHNA and CDR2 YSLEER.

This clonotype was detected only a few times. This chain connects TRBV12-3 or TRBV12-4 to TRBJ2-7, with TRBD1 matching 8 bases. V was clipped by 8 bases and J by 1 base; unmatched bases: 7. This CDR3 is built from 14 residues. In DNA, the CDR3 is TGTGCCAGCGGTTGGACAGGGAGGTCCTACGAGCAGTACTTC. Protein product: CASGWTGRSYEQYF.

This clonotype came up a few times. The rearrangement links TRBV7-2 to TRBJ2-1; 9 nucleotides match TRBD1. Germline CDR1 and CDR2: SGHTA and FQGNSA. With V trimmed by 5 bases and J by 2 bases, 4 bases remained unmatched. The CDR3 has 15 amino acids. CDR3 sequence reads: CASSPGTGTYNEQFF. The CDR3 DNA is TGTGCCAGCAGCCCCGGGACAGGGACCTACAATGAGCAGTTCTTC.